This TCR beta chain was sequenced for a study of shared clonotypes between healthy human individuals. Per the study methods: Filtering of immunoSEQ junctional sequences could not match full-length read filtering. Sequencing was performed with immunoSEQ multiplex PCR; in TCRdb, only in-frame clones are kept and a portion is missing. D and trimming come from the DNA, and the V and J calls and clone size come from that table. The table lists some 450,000 clones, 75% to 80% of them singletons. This CDR3 contains 17 residues. V dropped 6 bases and J dropped 0; count of bases not matched to a gene: 10. Germline V CDR1 and CDR2: SGHTA, FQGNSA. Caucasian adults living in Nashville, Tennessee, provided all samples.

The chain couples TRBV7-2 to TRBJ1-1, with 10 bases lining up with TRBD1. This receptor was taken from a woman in her thirties or forties in good health. Some clones in this sample may be carry-over from other donors' samples. Sequenced input: PBMCs. The CDR3 nucleotides are TGTGCCAGCAGAAAGGGGACAGGGGCCTTCTTGAACACTGAAGCTTTCTTT. This translates into CASRKGTGAFLNTEAFF. Full variable domain (missing parts from reference TRBV7-2 and TRBJ1-1): GAGVSQSPSNKVTEKGKDVELRCDPISGHTALYWYRQSLGQGLEFLIYFQGNSAPDKSGLPSDRFSAERTGGSVSTLTIQRTQQEDSAVYLCASRKGTGAFLNTEAFFGQGTRLTVV.